A single sample gave rise to the 27 T cell receptor beta chains below, sequenced in a study of blood T cells in healthy people across ages. A J-beta primer mix and a sample-barcoded 5' primer were used in a second PCR of roughly 6 to 12 cycles. TCRdb reanalysed the 5' RACE reads using MiXCR and keeps one entry per CDR3 protein. This table has roughly 900,000 distinct CDR3 sequences, less than 35% appearing once. Sequencing was performed on blood. These receptors originate from a woman of 80 years or more in good health.

This clonotype has only a few counts. A read error may be the cause here, since a much bigger clone is one base away. The chain has TRBV25-1 and TRBJ2-1; TRBD1 aligns across 8 bases. After removal of 6 bases from V and 6 bases from J, the junction contained 7 bases not matched to a gene. The CDR3 runs to 14 residues. Germline V gene data show CDR1 as MGHDK and CDR2 as SYGVNS. This CDR3 reads CASRGTGLGNEQFF. In DNA, the CDR3 is TGTGCCAGCAGGGGGACAGGTTTGGGCAATGAGCAGTTCTTC.

This clonotype showed up many times. The V and J genes are TRBV20-1 and TRBJ2-3; D possibly corresponds to TRBD2 (5 bases). CDR1 DFQATT and CDR2 SNEGSKA come from the germline V gene (reference sequence). V lost 6 bases and J 1 base, leaving 14 bases between the germline ends. The CDR3 is 14 amino acids. DNA of the CDR3: TGCAGTGCCAAGGGAGCCCTCCGCACAGATACGCAGTATTTT. It is translated as CSAKGALRTDTQYF.

This clonotype was seen a few times. CDR3 nucleotide sequence: TGTGCCAGTAGTTGGCAGTCGACAAGCAATCAGCCCCAGCATTTT. Amino acid sequence: CASSWQSTSNQPQHF. The rearrangement links TRBV19 to TRBJ1-5; D is ambiguous. CDR1 and CDR2 from the germline V gene are LNHDA and SQIVND (reference sequence). The CDR3 spans 15 residues. Trimming shortened V by 5 bases and J by 1 base, and 12 bases separated the two germline ends.

Only a few counts were recorded for this clonotype. The V gene is TRBV6-1, the J gene TRBJ2-3; D is undetermined. The germline V and J ends were trimmed by 7 bases and 1 base, with 12 bases remaining between them. CDR1 is MNHNS, CDR2 SASEGT, per germline. CDR3 length: 14 amino acids. CDR3 DNA sequence: TGTGCCAGCACAGTGAGCGTCCGCACAGATACGCAGTATTTT. Translation: CASTVSVRTDTQYF.

The V gene is TRBV3-1, the J gene TRBJ2-5; D is unclear. The germline V gene encodes CDR1 LGHDT and CDR2 YNNKEL (reference sequence). Trimming left V 4 bases short and J 5 bases short, with 11 bases between. The CDR3 totals 13 residues. The CDR3 reads CASSRYSAETQYF. In DNA, the CDR3 is TGTGCCAGCAGCCGATACAGTGCTGAGACCCAGTACTTC.

At least ten counts were recorded for this clonotype. V and J are TRBV14 and TRBJ2-7; D is ambiguous. Deletions cut 4 bases from V and 2 bases from J, with 9 bases between. Germline lookup yields CDR1 SGHDN and CDR2 FVKESK. The CDR3 contains 13 residues. CDR3 in amino acids: CASSPIKTYEQYF. DNA of the CDR3: TGTGCCAGCAGCCCCATCAAGACCTACGAGCAGTACTTC.

This clonotype was seen ten or more times. The CDR3 bases are TGCAGTGCTCCTAGCGGGGGGGGACAAGAGACCCAGTACTTC. Its translation is CSAPSGGGQETQYF. J is TRBJ2-5 and V is TRBV20-1; 12 nucleotides line up with TRBD2. Looked up from germline, CDR1 is DFQATT and CDR2 is SNEGSKA (reference sequence). The CDR3 runs 14 residues. The J segment lost 2 bases and the V segment lost 5 bases, leaving 3 bases of the junction unmatched.

The chain links TRBV6-5 to TRBJ2-4; TRBD2 aligns across 9 bases. The J call is uncertain, as TRBJ2-7 better fits the DNA end. Germline V CDR1 and CDR2: MNHEY, SVGAGI. This CDR3 is 16 amino acids long. Here the CDR3 DNA reads TGTGCCAGCACCAGCCTTCGGACTAGCGTCCCCTACGAGCAGTACTTC. It encodes CASTSLRTSVPYEQYF.

Regarding this clonotype: This may stem from a read error, because a much larger clone lies one nucleotide away. The chain joins TRBV24-1 to TRBJ2-5; D is ambiguous. Germline loops: CDR1 KGHDR, CDR2 SFDVKD. This CDR3 region has 15 residues. The CDR3 reads CVTSESRKAQETQYF. For the CDR3, the DNA is TGTGTCACCAGTGAGTCTAGAAAAGCCCAAGAGACCCAGTACTTC.

As regards this clonotype: Germline and junction disagree at one end, which may indicate a read error. The CDR3 DNA reads TGTGCCAGCAGTTGGACAGGGAGCTACAAGCAGTACTTC. Translation gives CASSWTGSYKQYF. The gene calls are TRBV6-2 or TRBV6-3 and TRBJ2-7, with TRBD1 matching 8 bases. The CDR3 contains 13 residues. Germline lookup yields CDR1 MNHEY and CDR2 SVGEGT.

Of note for this clonotype: One base away lies a much larger clone, so this may be a sequencing read error. The chain recombines TRBV5-1 with TRBJ2-5; 9 nucleotides align to TRBD2. Per the germline V gene, CDR1 is SGHRS and CDR2 is YFSETQ. The CDR3 covers 16 residues. Germline trimming cut 4 bases from V and 11 bases from J; bases unmatched to any gene: 18. CDR3 loop: CASSPQGLRGGNEQYF. In DNA form, the CDR3 reads TGCGCCAGCAGCCCCCAGGGGTTGCGGGGGGGCAATGAGCAGTACTTC. Looking up the rest from reference TRBV5-1 and TRBJ2-5 gives the full variable domain: KAGVTQTPRYLIKTRGQQVTLSCSPISGHRSVSWYQQTPGQGLQFLFEYFSETQRNKGNFPGRFSGRQFSNSRSEMNVSTLELGDSALYLCASSPQGLRGGNEQYFGPGTRLLVL.

Note on this clonotype: One end of the junction varies from germline; a read error may be responsible. V and J are TRBV9 and TRBJ1-6; the D gene is possibly TRBD1 (5 bases). This CDR3 region has 13 residues. Germline lookup yields CDR1 SGDLS and CDR2 YYNGEE. The CDR3 bases are TGTGCCAGCAGCAAGACAGAAAGGTCACCCCCCCACTTT. Its translation is CASSKTERSPPHF.

This clonotype appeared a few times. A much bigger clone sits one base away, suggesting this may be a read error. The V call is TRBV6-2 or TRBV6-3, the J call TRBJ2-5, with D uncertain. Per the germline V gene, CDR1 is MNHEY and CDR2 is SVGEGT. CDR3 length equals 11 residues. Between the trimmed V and J ends, which lost 0 bases and 11 bases, there was a span of 7 bases. As DNA, the CDR3 is TGTGCCAGCAGTTACTCTTTTGAGCAGTACTTC. Its translation is CASSYSFEQYF.

The rearrangement links TRBV10-3 to TRBJ2-7; 10 bases are a match to TRBD2. The ends lost 8 bases at V and 0 bases at J; junction bases unmatched: 4. The CDR3 extends over 14 amino acids. CDR1 is ENHRY, CDR2 SYGVKD, per germline. Here the CDR3 reads CAIGASGSSYEQYF. CDR3 coding DNA: TGTGCCATCGGTGCTAGCGGGAGCTCCTACGAGCAGTACTTC.

In this sample, this clonotype turned up many times. The J gene is TRBJ1-2, the V gene TRBV20-1; 9 bases line up with TRBD1. The germline V gene encodes CDR1 DFQATT and CDR2 SNEGSKA (reference sequence). J was trimmed by 2 bases and V by 4 bases; bases with no gene match: 5. The CDR3 sequence is 14 residues long. The CDR3 region is CSATGTGLNYGYTF. CDR3 nucleotides: TGCAGTGCTACTGGGACAGGGTTGAACTATGGCTACACCTTC.

About this clonotype itself: One base away lies a much larger clone, so this may be a sequencing read error. The chain employs TRBV9 and TRBJ2-1; D is possibly TRBD1 (5 bases). The CDR3 extends over 13 amino acids. Trimming took off 0 bases at V and 10 bases at J, with 11 bases between the two ends. The germline V gene has CDR1 SGDLS and CDR2 YYNGEE. CDR3 amino acids: CASSVGWGGEQFF. CDR3 sequence (DNA): TGTGCCAGCAGCGTAGGCTGGGGCGGCGAGCAGTTCTTC. Supplemented by reference TRBV9 and TRBJ2-1, the full variable domain reads DSGVTQTPKHLITATGQRVTLRCSPRSGDLSVYWYQQSLDQGLQFLIQYYNGEERAKGNILERFSAQQFPDLHSELNLSSLELGDSALYFCASSVGWGGEQFFGPGTRLTVL.

The chain joins TRBV5-1 to TRBJ2-7; D gene unclear. V gave up 4 bases and J gave up 2 bases, with 19 bases separating them. Germline V gene data show CDR1 as SGHRS and CDR2 as YFSETQ. The CDR3 runs to 16 residues. The CDR3, as DNA: TGCGCCAGCAGCCCGCCGAGTGGCAACAGTGCCTACGAGCAGTACTTC. As protein: CASSPPSGNSAYEQYF.

The chain carries TRBV12-3 or TRBV12-4 and TRBJ2-1; no clear D gene. The CDR3 contains 13 residues. V was trimmed by 5 bases and J by 3 bases, leaving 8 bases between them. In nucleotides, the CDR3 is TGTGCCAGCAGTAACGCCAACTACAATGAGCAGTTCTTC. Protein product: CASSNANYNEQFF.

This clonotype was found a few times. The V and J genes are TRBV6-2 or TRBV6-3 and TRBJ2-7; TRBD2 aligns across 11 bases. The germline V gene encodes CDR1 MNHEY and CDR2 SVGEGT. There are 16 residues in the CDR3. The ends lost 6 bases at V and 2 bases at J; junction bases unmatched: 9. The CDR3 sequence is CASSRGGSGGAYEQYF. The CDR3 nucleotides are TGTGCCAGCAGCCGAGGAGGTAGCGGGGGGGCCTACGAGCAGTACTTC.

This clonotype was observed many times. The chain has TRBV7-8 and TRBJ2-7; D may be TRBD1 (5 bases). The V end was cut by 6 bases, the J end by 0 bases, with 15 bases between. The germline V gene has CDR1 SGHVS and CDR2 FQNEAQ. The CDR3 is 15 residues long. CDR3 residues: CASRGFLTDSYEQYF. Written as DNA, the CDR3 is TGTGCCAGCAGGGGGTTTTTGACAGACTCCTACGAGCAGTACTTC.

Worth noting for this clonotype: This sequence may be a read error, since a much larger clone differs from it by one base. This chain connects TRBV20-1 to TRBJ2-7, with a tentative D call TRBD2 (5 bases). The length of the CDR3 is 13 residues. Trimming pared 5 bases from V and 2 bases from J, leaving 13 bases between. Germline assignment: CDR1 DFQATT and CDR2 SNEGSKA (reference sequence). CDR3 sequence reads: CSAGLSDTYEQYF. CDR3 DNA sequence: TGCAGTGCTGGACTCTCAGACACCTACGAGCAGTACTTC.

The rearrangement links TRBV19 to TRBJ2-5; possible D gene TRBD2, 5 bases. CDR3 size: 13 residues. Germline V CDR1 and CDR2: LNHDA, SQIVND (reference sequence). V gave up 3 bases and J gave up 5 bases, with 10 bases separating them. The CDR3 DNA sequence: TGTGCCAGTAGTATTGTCAGGAGGGAGACCCAGTACTTC. Its protein product is CASSIVRRETQYF.

This clonotype was seen a few times. One junction end does not reproduce the germline sequence, and a read error may be involved. The CDR3 sequence: CASSTTGTGTYNGQFF. The CDR3 nucleotides are TGTGCCAGCAGCACCACCGGGACAGGGACCTACAATGGGCAGTTCTTC. J is TRBJ2-1 and V is TRBV9; the match to TRBD1 covers 9 bases. Looked up from germline, CDR1 is SGDLS and CDR2 is YYNGEE. The CDR3 length is 16 residues. Full variable domain (missing parts from reference TRBV9 and TRBJ2-1): DSGVTQTPKHLITATGQRVTLRCSPRSGDLSVYWYQQSLDQGLQFLIQYYNGEERAKGNILERFSAQQFPDLHSELNLSSLELGDSALYFCASSTTGTGTYNGQFFGPGTRLTVL.

On this clonotype: Since a much larger clone is just one base distant, this may be a read error. This sequence joins TRBV7-9 and TRBJ2-7, with TRBD2 identical over 8 bases. V was pared by 10 bases and J by 5 bases, with 16 bases of the junction left unmatched. Germline values: CDR1 SEHNR, CDR2 FQNEAQ (reference sequence). The CDR3 has 15 residues. The CDR3 coding sequence is TGTGCCAACAGTTCTCGCTCGGGACTAGTTGACGAGCAGTACTTC. Translation: CANSSRSGLVDEQYF.

This chain connects TRBV20-1 to TRBJ2-5; 7 bases fit TRBD1. The CDR3 is made up of 10 amino acids. From germline, CDR1 is DFQATT and CDR2 SNEGSKA (reference sequence). V was pared by 1 base and J by 12 bases, with 2 bases of the junction left unmatched. The CDR3 DNA reads as TGCAGTGCTAGAGTTGGACAGGAGTACTTC. Translation gives CSARVGQEYF.

This clonotype has a count of ten or more. The V gene is TRBV12-3 or TRBV12-4, the J gene TRBJ2-3; 8 bases are shared with TRBD1. The ends lost 6 bases at V and 1 base at J; junction bases unmatched: 6. This CDR3 spans 15 amino acids. This CDR3 is CASSPRQGRTDTQYF. For the CDR3, the DNA is TGTGCCAGCAGCCCCCGACAGGGGCGCACAGATACGCAGTATTTT.

About this clonotype itself: Given the absence of the conserved phenylalanine or tryptophan at the CDR3 end, a read error is likely. The chain couples TRBV5-1 to TRBJ1-6; 9 bases line up with TRBD1. Losses at the gene ends were 5 bases for V and 5 bases for J; bases not matched to a gene: 2. This CDR3 is 14 amino acids long. CDR1 is SGHRS and CDR2 is YFSETQ in the germline V gene. As DNA, the CDR3 is TGCGCCAGCAGTCGGGACAGGGATAATTCACCCCTCCACGTT. Translation: CASSRDRDNSPLHV.